The 17 T cell receptor beta chains below all came from one sample that was sequenced in a study of regulatory T cells in long-lasting Graves disease. Regarding time point: newly diagnosed GD, antithyroid drugs for less than 3 months. TCR sequences were obtained from RNA taken from PBMCs. Construction of TCR beta libraries relied on iRepertoire HTBI primers and on Arm-PCR targeting CDR3 regions. Each CDR3 protein is one row after TCRdb ran MiXCR on the multiplex PCR reads. The sample has roughly 500,000 distinct CDR3 sequences, roughly 13% seen once; the top ten hold more than 8.5%. These sequences were also reported in another study, on T cells in Graves' hyperthyroidism and ophthalmopathy.

Source: peripheral blood mononuclear cells (PBMCs), taken at new diagnosis, from a patient treated with antithyroid drugs. The receptors were sampled from a man aged 25-40 years with Graves disease.

This clonotype appeared a few times. The chain links TRBV5-4 to TRBJ1-6; 9 nucleotides agree with TRBD1. There are 17 residues in the CDR3. Germline CDR1 is SGHNT and CDR2 is YYREEE (reference sequence). The junction had 11 bases not matched to a gene; V was cut back by 4 bases and J by 6 bases. CDR3 nucleotide sequence: TGTGCCAGCAGCCTTCCCAACAGGGGGCGAAGTAATTCACCCCTCCACTTT. It yields the protein CASSLPNRGRSNSPLHF.

This clonotype has ten or more counts. This chain uses TRBV7-2 with TRBJ2-2; 12 bases fit TRBD2. Germline CDR1 is SGHTA and CDR2 is FQGNSA. The CDR3 is made up of 19 amino acids. Trimming removed 0 bases from V and 1 base from J; junction bases left unmatched: 6. This chain's CDR3 is CASSLAPLLAGGNTGELFF. In DNA, the CDR3 is TGTGCCAGCAGCTTAGCGCCCTTACTAGCGGGAGGGAACACCGGGGAGCTGTTTTTT.

This clonotype was seen repeatedly, ten times or more. The chain carries TRBV7-9 and TRBJ1-1; 9 bases are shared with TRBD1. The CDR3 has 15 amino acids. V trimming: 5 bases; J trimming: 4 bases; junction bases outside the gene matches: 8. Germline values: CDR1 SEHNR, CDR2 FQNEAQ (reference sequence). The CDR3 sequence: CASSPRTGAGTEAFF. The CDR3 bases are TGTGCCAGCAGCCCTCGGACAGGGGCGGGCACTGAAGCTTTCTTT.

A note on this clonotype: Being one base from a much bigger clone, this may be a read error. Because it lacks the conserved phenylalanine or tryptophan at the end, this CDR3 is likely a read error. The gene calls are TRBV30 and TRBJ2-1; 14 nucleotides line up with TRBD2. The CDR3 is 15 amino acids. CDR1 and CDR2 from the germline V gene are GTSNPN and SVGIG (reference sequence). V shed 3 bases and J 9 bases; nucleotides not matched to a gene: 7. CDR3 loop: CAWSIGTSGSGEQFL. As DNA, the CDR3 is TGTGCCTGGAGCATCGGGACTAGCGGGAGTGGTGAGCAGTTCCTC.

At least ten counts were recorded for this clonotype. V gene TRBV20-1 combines with J gene TRBJ2-3, with D maybe TRBD1 (7 bases). The CDR3 is 14 residues long. Germline V gene lookup returns CDR1 DFQATT and CDR2 SNEGSKA (reference sequence). V gave up 5 bases and J gave up 0 bases, with 12 bases separating them. This CDR3 reads CSARSGGSTDTQYF. The CDR3 DNA is TGCAGTGCTCGGTCAGGGGGGAGCACAGATACGCAGTATTTT.

The V call is TRBV28, the J call TRBJ2-3; TRBD2 matches at 7 bases. This CDR3 has 17 residues. CDR1 and CDR2 from the germline V gene are MDHEN and SYDVKM. V lost 6 bases, J lost 1 base, and 13 bases stayed unmatched. The CDR3 DNA sequence: TGTGCCAGCAGGTTACCCCTCGAGCGGGGAGGCACAGATACGCAGTATTTT. Translating it yields CASRLPLERGGTDTQYF.

This clonotype has at least ten counts. V is TRBV2 and J is TRBJ1-1, with D uncertain. Per germline, CDR1 SNHLY and CDR2 FYNNEI. Between the trimmed V and J ends, which lost 1 base and 4 bases, there was a span of 13 bases. CDR3 length: 15 amino acids. Here the CDR3 DNA reads TGTGCCAGCAGTGAAGGTGCAGGCCTGGGCACTGAAGCTTTCTTT. Protein sequence: CASSEGAGLGTEAFF.

This clonotype was recorded many times. The J gene is TRBJ2-7, the V gene TRBV15, with 7 bases lining up with TRBD2. This CDR3 spans 13 amino acids. V shed 4 bases and J 3 bases; nucleotides not matched to a gene: 3. CDR1 is LNHNV, CDR2 YYDKDF, per germline (reference sequence). The CDR3 DNA is TGTGCCACCAGCACCGGACTAGACTACGAGCAGTACTTC. Translated, it gives CATSTGLDYEQYF. The variable domain in full, with the rest retrieved from reference TRBV15 and TRBJ2-7, is DAMVIQNPRYQVTQFGKPVTLSCSQTLNHNVMYWYQQKSSQAPKLLFHYYDKDFNNEADTPDNFQSRRPNTSFCFLDIRSPGLGDTAMYLCATSTGLDYEQYFGPGTRLTVT.

The sample holds many counts of this clonotype. The J gene is TRBJ1-6, the V gene TRBV3-1, with D unclear. V dropped 3 bases and J dropped 1 base, with 7 bases sitting between them. Germline-derived CDR1 and CDR2 are LGHDT and YNNKEL (reference sequence). The CDR3 is 15 residues long. The CDR3 DNA reads as TGTGCCAGCAGCCAGGAAGGTTCCTATAATTCACCCCTCCACTTT. It is translated as CASSQEGSYNSPLHF.

This clonotype occurred a few times. The chain joins TRBV20-1 to TRBJ2-5; 10 bases match TRBD2. The CDR3 runs to 15 residues. Germline CDR1 is DFQATT and CDR2 is SNEGSKA (reference sequence). The junction had 1 base not matched to a gene; V was cut back by 0 bases and J by 0 bases. CDR3 in DNA: TGCAGTGCTAGAGATCTAGCGGGAGACCAAGAGACCCAGTACTTC. Translated, it gives CSARDLAGDQETQYF.

This chain uses TRBV19 with TRBJ2-3, with D perhaps matching TRBD1 or TRBD2 (5 bases each). The CDR3 runs 15 residues. The V gene's germline CDR1 is LNHDA and CDR2 SQIVND (reference sequence). Trimming pared 4 bases from V and 4 bases from J, leaving 15 bases between. The CDR3 protein is CASSTTGTPPDTQYF. In DNA, the CDR3 is TGTGCCAGTAGTACCACCGGGACCCCACCAGATACGCAGTATTTT.

This clonotype appeared many times. The rearrangement uses TRBV6-1 and TRBJ1-2; weak D call: TRBD1 (6 bases). Trimming removed 5 bases from V and 4 bases from J, with 26 bases in between. This CDR3 contains 18 residues. The V gene's germline CDR1 is MNHNS and CDR2 SASEGT. The CDR3 protein is CASSRIRDTNLEPYGYTF. CDR3 nucleotides: TGTGCCAGCAGTCGAATCCGGGACACGAACCTGGAACCCTATGGCTACACCTTC.

The chain carries TRBV12-3 or TRBV12-4 and TRBJ2-7; D not resolved. V lost 5 bases, J lost 3 bases, and 14 bases lay in between. This CDR3 spans 14 amino acids. This chain's CDR3 is CASSILDRNYEQYF. In nucleotides, the CDR3 is TGTGCCAGCAGTATCTTGGACCGAAACTACGAGCAGTACTTC.

This clonotype was detected only a few times. This chain links TRBV5-1 with TRBJ1-4; D not certain. The CDR3 is made up of 15 amino acids. CDR1 and CDR2 (germline): SGHRS, YFSETQ. Trimming pared 0 bases from V and 5 bases from J, leaving 11 bases between. Written as DNA, the CDR3 is TGCGCCAGCAGCTTGGCCCACCTCGAAAATGAAAAACTGTTTTTT. Translating gives CASSLAHLENEKLFF.

At least ten counts were recorded for this clonotype. This rearrangement joins TRBV12-3 or TRBV12-4 to TRBJ2-2; perhaps D is TRBD1 or TRBD2 (5 bases each). V was cut by 5 bases and J by 2 bases, with 12 bases left in between. The CDR3 is 15 amino acids. The CDR3 region has the DNA TGTGCCAGCAGTCCTACCGGGGCTAACACCGGGGAGCTGTTTTTT. Its protein is CASSPTGANTGELFF.

This clonotype was seen many times. This rearrangement joins TRBV7-9 to TRBJ2-7; D call uncertain. CDR3 size: 16 residues. The V gene lost 3 bases and the J gene lost 4 bases, with 19 bases spanning the gap. The V gene's germline CDR1 is SEHNR and CDR2 FQNEAQ (reference sequence). In nucleotides, the CDR3 is TGTGCCAGCAGCTTCTTTTCCGGGTCCTCTGCTTACGAGCAGTACTTC. It codes for CASSFFSGSSAYEQYF.

The CDR3 region has the DNA TGTGCCAGCAGTGCGCCAGGACAGGGAGGCGGTGAAAAACTGTTTTTT. It specifies CASSAPGQGGGEKLFF. The J gene is TRBJ1-4, the V gene TRBV28; 8 bases fit TRBD1. J lost 7 bases, V lost 5 bases, and 12 bases had no gene match. Germline CDR1 reads MDHEN; CDR2 reads SYDVKM. This CDR3 spans 16 amino acids.